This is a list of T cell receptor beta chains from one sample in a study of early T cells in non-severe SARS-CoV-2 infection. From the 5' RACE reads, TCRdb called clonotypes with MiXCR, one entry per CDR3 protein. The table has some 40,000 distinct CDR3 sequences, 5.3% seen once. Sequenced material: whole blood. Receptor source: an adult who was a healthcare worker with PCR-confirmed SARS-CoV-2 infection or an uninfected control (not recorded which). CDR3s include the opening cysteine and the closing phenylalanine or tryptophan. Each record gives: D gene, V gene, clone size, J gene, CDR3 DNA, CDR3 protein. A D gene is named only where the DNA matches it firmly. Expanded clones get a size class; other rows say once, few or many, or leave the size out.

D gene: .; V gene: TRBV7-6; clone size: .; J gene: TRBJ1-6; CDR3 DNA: TGTGCCAGCAGCTTAGCCAGGGAAGGGAGCGCACCCCTCCACTTT; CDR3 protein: CASSLAREGSAPLHF
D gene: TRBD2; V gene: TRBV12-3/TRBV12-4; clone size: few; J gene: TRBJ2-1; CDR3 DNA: TGTGCCAGCAGTTTCTCCGTGGGACTAGCGGGGGGCGCCTACAATGAGCAGTTCTTC; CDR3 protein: CASSFSVGLAGGAYNEQFF
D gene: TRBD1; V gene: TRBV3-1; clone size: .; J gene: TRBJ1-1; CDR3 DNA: TGTGCCAGCAGCCAAGGTCAGACAGGGGGCCTGAACACTGAAGCTTTCTTT; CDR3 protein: CASSQGQTGGLNTEAFF
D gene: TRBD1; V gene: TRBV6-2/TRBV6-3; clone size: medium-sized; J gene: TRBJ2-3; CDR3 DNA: TGTGCCAGCAGCCCCTCGAGGGGGCCGGTAGATACGCAGTATTTT; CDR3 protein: CASSPSRGPVDTQYF
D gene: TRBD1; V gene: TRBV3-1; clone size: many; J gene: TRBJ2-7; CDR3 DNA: TGTGCCAGCAGCCAAGGGACAGGGGAACACGAGCAGTACTTC; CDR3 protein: CASSQGTGEHEQYF
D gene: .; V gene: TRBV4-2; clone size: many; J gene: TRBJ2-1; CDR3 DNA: TGTGCCAGCAGCCAAGATCAAGGGCCAGTGAATGAGCAGTTCTTC; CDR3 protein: CASSQDQGPVNEQFF
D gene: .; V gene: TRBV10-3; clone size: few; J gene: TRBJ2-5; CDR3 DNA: TGTGCCATCAGAGGGTCAGCGGAACAAGAGACCCAGTACTTC; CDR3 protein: CAIRGSAEQETQYF
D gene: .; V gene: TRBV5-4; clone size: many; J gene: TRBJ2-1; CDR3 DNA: TGTGCCAGCAGCTGGGATAGACATGGTGAGCAGTTCTTC; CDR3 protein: CASSWDRHGEQFF
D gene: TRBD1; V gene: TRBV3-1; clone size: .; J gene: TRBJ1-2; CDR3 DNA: TGTGCCAGCAGCCCCCATTCTACAGGGGCCGTTAACTATGGCTACACCTTC; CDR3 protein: CASSPHSTGAVNYGYTF
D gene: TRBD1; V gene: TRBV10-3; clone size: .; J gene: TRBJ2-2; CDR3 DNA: TGTGCCATCATATCCGGGACAGGCGGCACCGGGGAGCTGTTTTTT; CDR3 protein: CAIISGTGGTGELFF
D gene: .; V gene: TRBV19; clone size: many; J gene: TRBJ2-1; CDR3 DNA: TGTGCCAGTAGTATTAGGGGATACGGTGAGCAGTTCTTC; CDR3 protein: CASSIRGYGEQFF
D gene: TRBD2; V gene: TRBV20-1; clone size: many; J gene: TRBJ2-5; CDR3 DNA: TGCAGTGCCAGACCAGCGGGGGGGCTAGAGACCCAGTACTTC; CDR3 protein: CSARPAGGLETQYF
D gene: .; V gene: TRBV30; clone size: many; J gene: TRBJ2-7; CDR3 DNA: TGTGCCTGGTCCGGGGGCGGGAAGAACGAGCAGTACTTC; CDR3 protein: CAWSGGGKNEQYF
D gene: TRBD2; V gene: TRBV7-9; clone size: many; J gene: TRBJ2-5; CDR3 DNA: TGTGCCAGCAGCAAGGTGGCTAGCGGGCAAGAGACCCAGTACTTC; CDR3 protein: CASSKVASGQETQYF
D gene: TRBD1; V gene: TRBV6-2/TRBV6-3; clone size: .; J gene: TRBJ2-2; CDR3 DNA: TGTGCCAGCTGTTTGGGACAGATGAACACCGGGGAGCTGTTTTTT; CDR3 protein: CASCLGQMNTGELFF
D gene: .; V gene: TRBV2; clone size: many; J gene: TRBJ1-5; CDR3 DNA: TGTGCCAGCAGCCGGACAGTTAGCAATCAGCCCCAGCATTTT; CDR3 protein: CASSRTVSNQPQHF
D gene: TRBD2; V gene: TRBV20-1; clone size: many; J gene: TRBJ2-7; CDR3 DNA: TGCAGTGCTAGAGACCCGGCAGCGACTAGCGGGGCCGGGGACGAGCAGTACTTC; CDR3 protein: CSARDPAATSGAGDEQYF
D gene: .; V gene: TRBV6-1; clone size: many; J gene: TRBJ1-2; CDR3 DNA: TGTGCCAGCAGAAACAGGCTCACAGGCTATGGCTACACCTTC; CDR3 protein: CASRNRLTGYGYTF
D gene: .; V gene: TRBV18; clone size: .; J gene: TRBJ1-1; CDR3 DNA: TGTGCCAGCTCACTTCATCAGGGGCAGTACACTGAAGCTTTCTTT; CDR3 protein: CASSLHQGQYTEAFF
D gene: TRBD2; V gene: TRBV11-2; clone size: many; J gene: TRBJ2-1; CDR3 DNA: TGTGCCAGCAGCCCCACTAGCGGGAATTTCTACAATGAGCAGTTCTTC; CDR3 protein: CASSPTSGNFYNEQFF
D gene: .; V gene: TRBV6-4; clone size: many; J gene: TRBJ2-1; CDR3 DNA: TGTGCCAGCAGTGACTCCGGACGGCCCACGGAGCAGTTCTTC; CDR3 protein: CASSDSGRPTEQFF
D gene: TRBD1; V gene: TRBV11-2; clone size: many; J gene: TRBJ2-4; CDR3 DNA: TGTGCCAGCAGCCGAAACCAGGGGGCGAACATTCAGTACTTC; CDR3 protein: CASSRNQGANIQYF
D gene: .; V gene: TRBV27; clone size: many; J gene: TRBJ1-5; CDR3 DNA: TGTGCCAGCAGTTCGGGACCTGGGGGCAATCAGCCCCAGCATTTT; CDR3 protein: CASSSGPGGNQPQHF
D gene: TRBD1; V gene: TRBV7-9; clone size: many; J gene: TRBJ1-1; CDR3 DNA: TGTGCCAGCAGCTCCGCGTTCGGGACAGGGGGTCCTGAAGCTTTCTTT; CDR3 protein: CASSSAFGTGGPEAFF
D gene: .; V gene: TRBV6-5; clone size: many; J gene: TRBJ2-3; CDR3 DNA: TGTGCCAGCAGTTACGGGCAGGGATTTGCAGATACGCAGTATTTT; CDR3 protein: CASSYGQGFADTQYF
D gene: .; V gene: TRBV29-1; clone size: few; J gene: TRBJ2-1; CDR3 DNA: TGCAGCGTTGGGTCAGGGAACAATGAGCAGTTCTTC; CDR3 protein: CSVGSGNNEQFF